The sequence of this TCR beta chain was determined in a study of T cell responses to AZD1222 COVID-19 vaccine. Whole-study findings and limits: In all cases, repertoires were sampled only after the peak T cell response. Spike-wide vaccine-associated CD4 TCRs dominated at 160-218 and 743-854.

The CDR3 runs to 16 residues. Trimming removed 2 bases from V and 5 bases from J; junction bases left unmatched: 8. Per the germline V gene, CDR1 is SEHNR and CDR2 is FQNEAQ (reference sequence). A remark on this clone: Its specificity is unknown.

Only in-frame clones appear in the TCRdb table, and some are missing; sequencing was by immunoSEQ multiplex PCR. Among roughly 180,000 clones listed, approximately 91% were seen once. The rearrangement links TRBV7-9 to TRBJ2-2; TRBD1 matches at 7 bases. The TCR originated in an adult who received the AZD1222 COVID-19 vaccine. This specimen was peripheral blood, taken 28 days after the second AZD1222 dose. DNA for the CDR3: TGTGCCAGCAGCTTAAACAGGGCCAGGGGGACCGGGGAGCTGTTTTTT. Its protein product is CASSLNRARGTGELFF.